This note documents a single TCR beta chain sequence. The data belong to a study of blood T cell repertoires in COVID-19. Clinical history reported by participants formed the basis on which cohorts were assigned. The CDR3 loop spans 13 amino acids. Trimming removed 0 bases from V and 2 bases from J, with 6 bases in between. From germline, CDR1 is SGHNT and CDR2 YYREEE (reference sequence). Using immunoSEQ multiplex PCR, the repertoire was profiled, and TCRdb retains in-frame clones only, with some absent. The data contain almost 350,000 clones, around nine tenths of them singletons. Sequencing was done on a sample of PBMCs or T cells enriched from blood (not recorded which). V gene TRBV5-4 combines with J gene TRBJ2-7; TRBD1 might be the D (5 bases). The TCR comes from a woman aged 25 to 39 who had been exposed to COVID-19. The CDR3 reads CASSLAGTYEQYF. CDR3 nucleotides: TGTGCCAGCAGCTTGGCAGGGACCTACGAGCAGTACTTC.